This T cell receptor (beta chain) came from a study of response to subunit inactivated influenza vaccine. Findings of the study overall: Authors proposed each seasonal influenza vaccination draws in few new T cells.

CDR3 length equals 16 residues. Germline CDR1 and CDR2: SGHTA and FQGNSA. Trimming took 0 bases from V and 4 from J; bases not matched to a gene: 5. MiXCR was run by TCRdb on the RT-PCR reads, yielding one entry per CDR3 protein. The sample yields 300,000 to 350,000 distinct CDR3 sequences, approximately 20% seen once. The table lists this clonotype with many counts. What it binds is not known. This receptor was identified in a man aged 50 to 69 who received an inactivated influenza vaccine. The sequencing used PBMCs from blood, collected less than 22 months after vaccination. This chain links TRBV7-2 with TRBJ1-1; the match to TRBD1 covers 10 bases. In DNA, the CDR3 is TGTGCCAGCAGCTTAGCGGGGACAGGGGTGGCCACTGAAGCTTTCTTT. Translating it yields CASSLAGTGVATEAFF.